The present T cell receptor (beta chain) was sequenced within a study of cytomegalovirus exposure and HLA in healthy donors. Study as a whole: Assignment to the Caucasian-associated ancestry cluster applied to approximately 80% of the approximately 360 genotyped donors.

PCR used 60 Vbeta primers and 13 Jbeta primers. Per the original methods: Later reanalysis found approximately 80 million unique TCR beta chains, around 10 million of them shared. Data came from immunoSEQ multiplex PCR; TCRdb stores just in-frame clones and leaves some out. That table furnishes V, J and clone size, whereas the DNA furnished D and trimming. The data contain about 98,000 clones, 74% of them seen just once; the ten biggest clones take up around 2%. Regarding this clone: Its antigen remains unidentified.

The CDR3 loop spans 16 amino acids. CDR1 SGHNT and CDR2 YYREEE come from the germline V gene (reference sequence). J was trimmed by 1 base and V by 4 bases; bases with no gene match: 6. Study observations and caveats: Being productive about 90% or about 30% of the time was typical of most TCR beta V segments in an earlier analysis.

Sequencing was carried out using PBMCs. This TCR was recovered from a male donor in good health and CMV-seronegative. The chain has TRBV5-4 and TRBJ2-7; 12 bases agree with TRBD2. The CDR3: CASSASGTSGSYEQYF. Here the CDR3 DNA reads TGTGCCAGCAGCGCCTCCGGGACTAGCGGGTCCTACGAGCAGTACTTC.